One and the same sample provided the 17 T cell receptor beta chains below, sequenced in a study of early T cells in non-severe SARS-CoV-2 infection. A single record per CDR3 protein comes from TCRdb applying MiXCR to the 5' RACE reads. Altogether about 98,000 distinct CDR3 sequences are present, 11% being singletons, with the ten largest covering about 5%. Sequenced sample: whole blood. The receptor source for this set is an adult who was a healthcare worker with PCR-confirmed SARS-CoV-2 infection or an uninfected control (not recorded which).

In this sample, this clonotype turned up a few times. A junction end diverges from the germline sequence, so it may reflect a read error. The chain has TRBV19 and TRBJ2-7; perhaps TRBD1 as D (5 bases). The CDR3 is 16 residues long. The germline V gene has CDR1 LNHDA and CDR2 SQIVND (reference sequence). CDR3 DNA: TGTACCAGTAGTATAACAGGCTCCCGAGCAAAATACGAGCAGTACTTC. Protein: CTSSITGSRAKYEQYF.

V and J are TRBV20-1 and TRBJ2-7, with D uncertain. Germline CDR1 reads DFQATT; CDR2 reads SNEGSKA (reference sequence). The CDR3 length is 12 residues. V was shortened by 3 bases and J by 4 bases, with 10 bases between the two germline ends. CDR3 DNA: TGCAGTGCTAGTACAGCCCTTTACGAGCAGTACTTC. Residues: CSASTALYEQYF.

The sample holds a few counts of this clonotype. The chain employs TRBV6-1 and TRBJ2-1; 11 positions agree with TRBD2. The CDR3 extends over 17 amino acids. Germline V gives CDR1 MNHNS, CDR2 SASEGT. J was trimmed by 4 bases and V by 1 base; bases with no gene match: 6. The CDR3 nucleotides read TGTGCCAGCAGTGAAGGCCTAACTAGCGGGGGTTACAATGAGCAGTTCTTC. Its translation is CASSEGLTSGGYNEQFF.

This clonotype was detected many times. This chain joins TRBV15 and TRBJ2-5; D is possibly TRBD1 or TRBD2 (6 bases each). Trimming removed 8 bases at V and 1 base at J, with 14 bases between. This CDR3 contains 14 residues. Germline CDR1 reads LNHNV; CDR2 reads YYDKDF (reference sequence). CDR3 protein: CATARRGFQETQYF. The DNA for the CDR3 is TGTGCCACCGCGCGGAGGGGGTTCCAAGAGACCCAGTACTTC.

This chain links TRBV7-2 with TRBJ2-7; 8 nucleotides match TRBD1. Germline V gives CDR1 SGHTA, CDR2 FQGNSA. J lost 5 bases, V lost 5 bases, and 11 bases had no gene match. This CDR3 is 15 amino acids long. The CDR3 region is CASSTGPGGGDEQYF. The CDR3 DNA reads as TGTGCCAGCAGCACTGGCCCAGGGGGCGGGGACGAGCAGTACTTC. Full variable domain (missing parts from reference TRBV7-2 and TRBJ2-7): GAGVSQSPSNKVTEKGKDVELRCDPISGHTALYWYRQSLGQGLEFLIYFQGNSAPDKSGLPSDRFSAERTGGSVSTLTIQRTQQEDSAVYLCASSTGPGGGDEQYFGPGTRLTVT.

This clonotype was recorded at least ten times. The chain has TRBV3-1 and TRBJ1-5; TRBD1 might be the D (5 bases). The germline V gene has CDR1 LGHDT and CDR2 YNNKEL (reference sequence). Trimming removed 0 bases from V and 6 bases from J, with 21 bases in between. This CDR3 has 18 amino acids. The CDR3 sequence: CASSQDWGKGGVPQPQHF. CDR3 nucleotides: TGTGCCAGCAGCCAAGATTGGGGCAAAGGAGGAGTCCCTCAGCCCCAGCATTTT.

This clonotype appeared a few times. V gene TRBV20-1 combines with J gene TRBJ1-5; TRBD1 matches at 7 bases. This CDR3 spans 18 amino acids. Germline values: CDR1 DFQATT, CDR2 SNEGSKA (reference sequence). The junction had 15 bases not matched to a gene; V was cut back by 3 bases and J by 1 base. The CDR3 DNA is TGCAGTGCTAGGGTACAGGGGCGGACGTTGGTGAGCAATCAGCCCCAGCATTTT. Protein: CSARVQGRTLVSNQPQHF.

This clonotype was seen ten or more times. This chain links TRBV29-1 with TRBJ1-2; TRBD1 aligns across 9 bases. CDR1 is SQVTM and CDR2 is ANQGSEA in the germline V gene. The CDR3 spans 12 residues. Germline trimming cut 4 bases from V and 5 bases from J; bases unmatched to any gene: 2. The chain's CDR3 is CSVGTGDYGYTF. The CDR3, as DNA: TGCAGCGTTGGGACAGGGGATTATGGCTACACCTTC.

This clonotype was detected ten times or more. CDR3 loop: CASRWTSGSTDTQYF. The CDR3 DNA sequence: TGTGCCAGCAGATGGACTAGCGGGAGCACAGATACGCAGTATTTT. V and J are TRBV11-2 and TRBJ2-3; 11 bases line up with TRBD2. This CDR3 is 15 amino acids long. Germline V gene data show CDR1 as SGHAT and CDR2 as FQNNGV. Trimming cost V 6 bases and J 0 bases; bases outside gene matches: 2.

This rearrangement joins TRBV12-3 or TRBV12-4 to TRBJ1-6; the D gene is possibly TRBD1 (5 bases). This CDR3 contains 12 residues. V lost 6 bases to trimming and J lost 11 bases, with 11 bases between them. CDR3 bases: TGTGCCAGCAGCCTCAGGGTCACACCCCTCCACTTT. This sequence encodes CASSLRVTPLHF.

This clonotype was seen ten or more times. The chain carries TRBV7-2 and TRBJ1-3; TRBD1 matches at 9 bases. This CDR3 has 17 residues. V trimming: 5 bases; J trimming: 5 bases; junction bases outside the gene matches: 13. The germline V gene has CDR1 SGHTA and CDR2 FQGNSA. The CDR3 reads CASSPQSGTGMRNTIYF. CDR3 bases: TGTGCCAGCAGCCCCCAGTCCGGGACAGGGATGAGAAACACCATATATTTT.

The genes are TRBV5-6 and TRBJ1-2; the D gene is possibly TRBD1 (5 bases). Deletions cut 4 bases from V and 5 bases from J, with 9 bases between. Germline V gene sequence: CDR1 SGHDT, CDR2 YYEEEE. The CDR3 loop spans 12 amino acids. The CDR3 region is CASSQGLYGYTF. The DNA for the CDR3 is TGTGCCAGCAGCCAGGGACTTTATGGCTACACCTTC.

CDR3 coding DNA: TGTGCCAGCAGCTTCGGGACGCGGGGGACTGAAGCTTTCTTT. As protein: CASSFGTRGTEAFF. The V gene is TRBV5-6, the J gene TRBJ1-1; D possibly corresponds to TRBD1 (5 bases). CDR3 size: 14 residues. Deletions cut 2 bases from V and 5 bases from J, with 13 bases between. Germline lookup yields CDR1 SGHDT and CDR2 YYEEEE.

This clonotype has only a few counts. The J gene is TRBJ1-2, the V gene TRBV20-1, with 7 nucleotides matching TRBD1. Per germline, CDR1 DFQATT and CDR2 SNEGSKA (reference sequence). This CDR3 has 15 residues. Trimming removed 2 bases from V and 3 bases from J; junction bases left unmatched: 9. The CDR3 reads CSARPADRSYYGYTF. DNA of the CDR3: TGCAGTGCTAGACCCGCGGACAGGAGCTACTATGGCTACACCTTC.

The V call is TRBV14, the J call TRBJ2-1, with TRBD2 matching 7 bases. J gave up 8 bases and V 1 base, and 8 bases lay outside the gene matches. Germline CDR1 SGHDN, CDR2 FVKESK. The CDR3 spans 15 residues. The chain's CDR3 is CASSQGTRIVHEQFF. CDR3 in DNA: TGTGCCAGCAGCCAAGGGACTAGAATAGTCCATGAGCAGTTCTTC.

Ten or more counts support this clonotype. The gene calls are TRBV6-5 and TRBJ1-1; TRBD1 might be the D (6 bases). Between the trimmed V and J ends, which lost 2 bases and 1 base, there was a span of 11 bases. This CDR3 spans 15 amino acids. Germline V gives CDR1 MNHEY, CDR2 SVGAGI. The CDR3 sequence is CASSYGARGNTEAFF. CDR3 nucleotide sequence: TGTGCCAGCAGTTACGGGGCCAGGGGGAACACTGAAGCTTTCTTT.

The CDR3 spells CASSLGTEYNSPLHF. CDR3 nucleotide sequence: TGTGCCAGCTCCCTCGGGACTGAGTATAATTCACCCCTCCACTTT. The chain carries TRBV18 and TRBJ1-6; maybe TRBD1 (5 bases). The CDR3 covers 15 residues. Germline V gene lookup returns CDR1 KGHSH and CDR2 LQKENI. V lost 6 bases to trimming and J lost 4 bases, with 13 bases between them. The whole variable domain, filled in from reference TRBV18 and TRBJ1-6, reads NAGVMQNPRHLVRRRGQEARLRCSPMKGHSHVYWYRQLPEEGLKFMVYLQKENIIDESGMPKERFSAEFPKEGPSILRIQQVVRGDSAAYFCASSLGTEYNSPLHFGNGTRLTVT.